This T cell receptor beta chain was captured by sequencing in a study of cytomegalovirus exposure and HLA in healthy donors. The study ran its PCR with 60 Vbeta and 13 Jbeta primers. Sequenced by immunoSEQ multiplex PCR; TCRdb stores in-frame clones only, minus some. The sample yields 130,000 to 150,000 clones, about three quarters seen once. With V trimmed by 5 bases and J by 12 bases, 8 bases remained unmatched. Germline V gene sequence: CDR1 SNHLY, CDR2 FYNNEI. CDR3 length: 14 amino acids. The chain carries TRBV2 and TRBJ1-6, with TRBD1 identical over 9 bases. The receptor's source is a man in his forties in good health and CMV-seropositive. Sequenced: PBMCs. The CDR3 loop is CASSPGQGMEPLHF. As DNA, the CDR3 is TGTGCCAGCAGTCCCGGACAGGGGATGGAACCCCTCCACTTT.